This TCR beta chain stems from a study of cytomegalovirus exposure and HLA in healthy donors (dated 2017 in TCRdb). Turning to the overall study: An earlier analysis of approximately 600 of the donors reported more than 250 Gb of sequence data and some 120 million unique TCR beta sequences from about 200 million T cells. Approximately 300 gigabases of sequencing data and around 90 million unique TCR sequences made up an early release that covered several hundred HLA-typed donors. Among the roughly 390 genotyped donors, more than 70% belonged to the genetic ancestry cluster associated with self-reported Caucasian donors. The study aimed to test whether signatures of past pathogen exposure could be identified by cataloging public T cell receptors. Using immunosequencing, the study profiled T cell repertoires from fewer than 850 subjects and related those repertoires to cytomegalovirus serostatus. A separate validation cohort of approximately 130 different subjects was used in addition to the approximately 700-subject first cohort. The study combined high-throughput TCR immunosequencing, statistical association of individual TCRs with disease status, and machine learning to predict cytomegalovirus infection status. To study patterns of TCR occurrence, a later analysis re-analyzed previously published TCR beta repertoires from 666 donors and added high-resolution HLA genotyping. Rather than drawing on any new phenotypic data, the later analysis identified candidate immune exposures from TCR beta sequences and the way those sequences occurred across donors. In an earlier analysis of more than 550 of the donors, high-throughput TCR beta sequencing was used to judge whether each TCR beta V gene segment behaved as functional or pseudogenic. Donor age, sex, ethnicity and CMV serostatus were compiled together with the repertoire data. In a later genetic analysis, genome-wide SNP genotypes for about 55% of the roughly 700 donors were used, and that subset was treated as a discovery cohort. Every repertoire in the discovery cohort had been generated on one and the same sequencing platform. HLA typing included class I and class II loci at four-digit resolution. Typing coverage differed by locus: A, B, C, DRB1 and DQB1 were typed in about 629-640 donors, DQA1 in about 510, DPA1 in approximately 600, and DPB1 in just under 480. A handful of DR-DQ haplotypes were handled as single units for association and clustering because linkage in the cohort was strong. Among 350 to 400 genotyped donors of the cohort, an average of 235,054 unique TCR beta nucleotide sequences were sequenced per donor, roughly a sixth of them non-productive. The paper as a whole reports these results and caveats: A later genetic analysis associated a missense DCLRE1C variant with V-gene and J-gene trimming of TCR beta chains, and an independent cohort replicated the association. In vitro tests confirmed that a few of the cytomegalovirus-associated TCR beta chains recognize cytomegalovirus antigens. Strong co-occurrence of HLA alleles, especially DR and DQ, made assigning TCR associations to individual alleles difficult. In a later analysis, TCR association rates were found to vary across HLA loci, with the most associated TCRs seen for DRB1 alleles and the fewest for HLA-C alleles. In this cohort, only TCR beta chains were sequenced, and detectable features were limited by the absence of alpha or paired-chain data. The authors suggested that the approach could potentially be extended to other disease states and immunological phenotypes. Several of the top co-occurrence clusters appeared to be linked to parvovirus B19, influenza, CMV and Epstein-Barr virus, according to a later analysis. A later analysis found that most CMV-associated TCR beta chains appeared HLA-restricted, with HLA associations seemingly driven largely by CMV exposure. A further reported finding was that TCR beta sequences accurately predicted the HLA-A and HLA-B alleles for most subjects in the first cohort. According to a later genetic analysis, donors in an Asian-associated ancestry cluster had fewer N-insertions in productive TCRs than the approximately 710-donor mean. Because counts were too low, around 17 rarely observed V segments, including chromosome 9 orphons, were left out of the earlier analysis of several hundred of the donors. Presence/absence analyses assumed roughly uniform sequencing depth across donors, an assumption that may not hold. Broadly in line with IMGT annotations, most TCR beta V segments showed up in productive rearrangements about 87% or about 30% of the time in an earlier analysis of approximately 640 of the donors. At a false discovery rate of 0.05, a later analysis linked 16,000 or so TCR beta sequences to specific HLA alleles. Linkage disequilibrium might explain the correlated functional status among segregating V segments, but an unknown experimental factor could not be excluded. In a later analysis, HLA-associated TCR beta chains showed more clonal expansion and lower generation probabilities than non-associated chains that were equally common. The only immune exposure information available for the cohort was CMV serostatus. Because HLA typing was unavailable for some donors at each locus, only the typed subset was used in association tests. A group of highly shared sequence variants was considered likely to be a technical artifact of the sequencing pipeline. Some IMGT-functional V segments, including TRBV6-2 and TRBV6-3, could not be told apart with the 87-base-pair reads, so those segments were excluded. The classifier was reported to diagnose cytomegalovirus status with high specificity and sensitivity in both the original cohort and the validation cohort. Most TCR sequences were observed very rarely across donors, whereas some public TCRs were present in many individuals. The study gave a list of over 150 TCR beta chains associated with cytomegalovirus.

The library was built by means of the immunoSEQ multiplex PCR assay. The multiplex PCR relied on a mix of 60 forward primers for TCR Vbeta segments and 13 reverse primers for TCR Jbeta segments. The CDR3 region of rearranged TCR beta genes was amplified from genomic DNA with a multiplex PCR assay. On the Illumina HiSeq System, the amplified TCR beta libraries were sequenced as 87-base-pair reads. The study's processing was this. Across the roughly 700 repertoires, a later analysis counted 60 million to 90 million unique TCR beta chains, some 11 million of which were shared by at least two donors. A nearest-neighbor algorithm error-corrected the raw reads and collapsed the reads into unique sequences, merging closely related sequences to remove PCR and sequencing errors. V, D and J gene segments were assigned by aligning CDR3 sequences to IMGT reference sequences. For a sequence to be retained, at least a six-nucleotide match to both a V gene segment and a J gene segment was required. A rearrangement counted as productive if the CDR3 had no stop codons and remained in frame with V and J, and every other rearrangement counted as non-productive. Following IMGT convention, CDR3 was defined as the stretch from the second conserved V-encoded cysteine to the conserved J-encoded phenylalanine. In an earlier analysis of more than 550 of the donors, sequences lacking an unambiguous match to a single V gene segment were excluded. An earlier analysis of fewer than 750 of the donors called V segments functional above 56.7% productive rearrangements and segregating when the between-donor standard deviation exceeded 5%. A statistical classification framework was developed to diagnose cytomegalovirus status using the catalog of TCR beta chain sequences. V and J gene assignment, in a later analysis, came from comparing TCR nucleotide sequences with IMGT/GENE-DB human TR gene sequences. A later analysis assigned CDR3 sequences and most-parsimonious VDJ recombination scenarios with the TCRdist pipeline. In a later analysis, every TCR beta chain was defined by the combination of its CDR3 amino acid sequence and its V-gene family, and reads without a unique V-gene family were dropped. In a later analysis, approximately 590 highly shared, low-generation-probability nucleotide sequences were removed to address suspected cross-contamination and a sequencing artifact. A later analysis calculated a clonal expansion index for each public chain from normalized within-repertoire ranks of inferred template counts. In a later analysis, generation probabilities were computed with a VDJ recombination model fitted to out-of-frame rearrangements, and the resulting probabilities were checked against IGoR. A later analysis scored TCR-TCR, TCR-HLA and TCR-CMV co-occurrence with hypergeometric tests, applying a repertoire-size bias correction to TCR pairs. A later analysis estimated false discovery rates by permuting HLA or CMV assignments 20 times. A later analysis grouped co-occurring TCRs with DBSCAN, adding TCRdist sequence similarity when clustering within HLA-allele-positive subsets. Repertoires with fewer than 30,000 or more than 120,000 public chains, plus five repertoires with anomalous nucleotide sharing, were excluded from co-occurrence clustering. TCRdb retrieved this table from immuneACCESS and kept in-frame rearrangements only. Not all clones are present; in checked studies, unresolved V genes account for under half, and no reason is known for the remainder. V and J calls and clone size come straight from that table; D and trimming were deduced from the DNA. The sample yields more than 100,000 clones; more than 65% were counted once. The ten largest clones add up to roughly 3.7% of the sample.

The CDR3 contains 16 residues, cysteine and phenylalanine counted. The retained sequence is limited to the CDR3, 48 bases, with the frame set at the first base. For this chain, trimming is 5 bases at the V end and 1 base at the J end, and the number of junction bases without a gene match is 11. Sequences MDHEN (CDR1) and SYDVKM (CDR2) are obtained from the germline V gene. In total, approximately 610 healthy bone marrow donors made up the cohort. At the time of sampling, all cohort members were nominally healthy, though unrecorded immune exposures were likely present. CMV serostatus was positive for more than 250 and negative for 352 of the 666 cohort members, and was not recorded for this donor. A peripheral blood sample was provided by each donor, and peripheral blood mononuclear cells were used for TCR beta sequencing. Genomic DNA extraction from the blood cell samples was performed with the Qiagen DNeasy Blood Extraction Kit.

As to this clone: There is no known antigen for this receptor. No qualities accompany the bases; no much larger clone lies one base away.

The rearrangement joined TRBV28 to TRBJ2-7, with 7 bases matching TRBD2. Sequenced input: PBMCs. This TCR came from a human donor in good health. CDR3 region: CASSPLAEVASYEQYF. The nucleotide sequence reads as follows: TGTGCCAGCAGTCCCCTAGCGGAGGTGGCTTCCTACGAGCAGTACTTC.